The T cell receptor beta chain described here comes from a study of monozygotic twins with inflammatory bowel disease. Total RNA was isolated from whole blood without T cell sorting. An amount of approximately 3,600 ng of total RNA was used for each TCR library. PCR of TCRalpha and TCRbeta cDNA was nested, with two rounds of approximately 17 and 9 cycles. TCRdb reanalyzed the 5' RACE reads, giving one entry per CDR3 protein sequence and no DNA. This sample contains over 350,000 distinct CDR3 sequences. This TCR came from a human donor with ulcerative colitis or Crohn's disease, or a healthy co-twin of an affected twin (not recorded which). The sample taken for sequencing was blood.

This CDR3 is CASSEARWGQGFTEAFF. The chain recombines TRBV6-1 with TRBJ1-1; TCRdb proposes TRBD1, but this gene call is untestable without DNA. Germline-derived CDR1 and CDR2 are MNHNS and SASEGT. The CDR3 loop spans 17 amino acids.